This T cell receptor (beta chain) was profiled in a study of beta chain features in type 1 diabetes. Study results and limitations: Type 1 diabetes patients had TCRB CDR3s that were shorter (moderately but significantly so) in all four CD4+ subsets.

This clone has a handful of counts. Antigen specificity is unknown. Germline V gene lookup returns CDR1 MGHDK and CDR2 SYGVNS. V lost 4 bases, J lost 1 base, and 13 bases lay in between. There are 15 residues in the CDR3. Expressed TCRB transcripts were sequenced after all isolated RNA was converted to cDNA. This table comes from immunoSEQ multiplex PCR, and its TCRdb copy is limited to in-frame clones, with some not included. There are about 120,000 clones in the sample; around 17% occur only once, and under 2.5% lies in the top ten. This chain connects TRBV25-1 to TRBJ2-5; no clear D gene. This clonotype was sampled from a man aged 25 to 40 with type 1 diabetes. Specimen: central memory CD4+ T cells from blood. The CDR3 DNA reads as TGTGCCAGCAGTGGATCAGGAAGAGGCCAAGAGACCCAGTACTTC. Amino acids: CASSGSGRGQETQYF.